The next 21 T cell receptor beta chains were all read from a single sample in a study of vaccination and CD4 T cells after COVID-19 (dated by TCRdb to the early 2020s). For these TCRs, the target antigens are not known. The label giving this sample's treatment or condition can be read as: roughly 10-day PBMC culture with coronavirus spike peptide pools or control peptides (ViraFEST assay). The library was generated by PCR. Sequencer: Illumina iSeq 100. DNA from cultured CD4+ T cells was subjected to TCR sequencing with the Oncomine TCR Beta short-read assay at the Johns Hopkins FTIC core. TCRdb applied fastp at Q25 and MiXCR to the public reads, then kept only in-frame beta chains. CDR3 protein duplicates are merged, each entry listing the most common genes and DNA. The sample yields about 26,000 distinct CDR3 sequences; 50% were counted once. The biggest ten clones account for approximately 30% of the sample.

Sequencing used CD4+ T cells from blood, cultured in vitro, obtained before SARS-CoV-2 vaccination. All receptors derive from a human donor who received a COVID-19 vaccine.

This clonotype was recorded only once. The chain is built from TRBV5-1 and TRBJ1-1; D is uncertain. Looked up from germline, CDR1 is SGHRS and CDR2 is YFSETQ. V was clipped by 3 bases and J by 4 bases, with 16 bases between them. This CDR3 comprises 15 residues. This chain's CDR3 is CASSSPKGPTTEAFF. The CDR3 bases are TGCGCCAGCAGCTCTCCCAAAGGACCCACCACTGAAGCTTTCTTT. The whole variable domain, remainder taken from reference TRBV5-1 and TRBJ1-1, is KAGVTQTPRYLIKTRGQQVTLSCSPISGHRSVSWYQQTPGQGLQFLFEYFSETQRNKGNFPGRFSGRQFSNSRSEMNVSTLELGDSALYLCASSSPKGPTTEAFFGQGTRLTVV.

This rearrangement joins TRBV20-1 to TRBJ2-5; 16 bases agree with TRBD2. After removal of 2 bases from V and 2 bases from J, the junction contained 5 bases not matched to a gene. There are 17 residues in the CDR3. The germline V gene encodes CDR1 DFQATT and CDR2 SNEGSKA (reference sequence). In nucleotides, the CDR3 is TGCAGTGCTAGAAAAGCGGGACTAGCGGGGGGGCAAGAGACCCAGTACTTC. Translated, it gives CSARKAGLAGGQETQYF.

The V and J genes are TRBV5-4 and TRBJ2-3, with D perhaps matching TRBD1 (5 bases). The CDR3 spans 16 residues. The V end lost 4 bases, the J end lost 2 bases, and 17 bases lay between the germline ends. Germline CDR1 is SGHNT and CDR2 is YYREEE (reference sequence). The CDR3 spells CASSPSDRRVTDTQYF. The CDR3 coding sequence is TGTGCCAGCAGCCCGAGCGACAGAAGAGTCACAGATACGCAGTATTTT.

This clonotype is labeled medium-sized. The rearrangement links TRBV6-1 to TRBJ1-2; unclear D gene. The CDR3 contains 13 residues. CDR1 and CDR2 from the germline V gene are MNHNS and SASEGT. Trimming shortened V by 2 bases and J by 3 bases, and 7 bases separated the two germline ends. CDR3 bases: TGTGCCAGCAGTGAAAGGCAGGACTATGGCTACACCTTC. It yields the protein CASSERQDYGYTF.

V gene TRBV25-1 combines with J gene TRBJ2-4; 8 positions match TRBD2. V gave up 3 bases and J gave up 1 base; unmatched junction bases: 11. The germline CDR1 and CDR2 sequences are MGHDK and SYGVNS. The CDR3 runs 18 residues. The DNA for the CDR3 is TGTGCCAGCAGTGACCCCGGGGGAGCGGGGGTGGCCAAAAACATTCAGTACTTC. Protein sequence: CASSDPGGAGVAKNIQYF.

CDR3 coding DNA: TGCGCCAGCAGCGCGGACAGGGGACTGAGATCCTACGAGCAGTACTTC. This encodes CASSADRGLRSYEQYF. The chain has TRBV5-1 and TRBJ2-7; 9 bases are shared with TRBD1. Germline V gene lookup returns CDR1 SGHRS and CDR2 YFSETQ. The CDR3 is 16 amino acids. V was pared by 4 bases and J by 1 base, with 9 bases of the junction left unmatched.

The CDR3 DNA sequence: TGTGCCAGCGGGCGGGGGGCCTACAATGAGCAGTTCTTC. Protein product: CASGRGAYNEQFF. This chain uses TRBV6-1 with TRBJ2-1; 8 bases are shared with TRBD2. V dropped 8 bases and J dropped 2; count of bases not matched to a gene: 2. This CDR3 is 13 amino acids long. CDR1 is MNHNS, CDR2 SASEGT, per germline.

V gene TRBV6-1 combines with J gene TRBJ1-2, with D possibly being TRBD1 (5 bases). The CDR3 consists of 12 residues. The V and J ends lost 6 bases and 10 bases respectively, with 15 bases between them. Germline V gene sequence: CDR1 MNHNS, CDR2 SASEGT. For the CDR3, the DNA is TGTGCCAGCAGAATCAGGGACCTTCACTACACCTTC. Protein product: CASRIRDLHYTF.

This sequence joins TRBV18 and TRBJ1-1; 9 bases align to TRBD1. Trimming at V came to 4 bases and at J to 6 bases, leaving 3 bases not matched to a gene. The CDR3 is made up of 13 amino acids. Germline V gene data show CDR1 as KGHSH and CDR2 as LQKENI. The CDR3 region is CASSQTGGAEAFF. The CDR3 bases are TGTGCCAGCTCACAGACAGGGGGGGCTGAAGCTTTCTTT.

The V gene is TRBV24-1, the J gene TRBJ1-1, with D tentatively TRBD1 (5 bases). The length of the CDR3 is 13 residues. With 6 bases removed from V and 6 bases from J, the gap between germline ends came to 13 bases. Germline V gene data show CDR1 as KGHDR and CDR2 as SFDVKD. CDR3 sequence reads: CATSNDGGAEAFF. For the CDR3, the DNA is TGTGCCACCAGTAATGACGGAGGGGCTGAAGCTTTCTTT.

This clonotype was counted only a few times. The chain uses TRBV2 and TRBJ1-5; 7 bases line up with TRBD1. The CDR3 is 14 amino acids. J was trimmed by 2 bases and V by 6 bases; bases with no gene match: 4. Germline V lookup: CDR1 SNHLY, CDR2 FYNNEI. The CDR3 reads CASSARGGNQPQHF. The CDR3, as DNA: TGTGCCAGCAGCGCCAGGGGGGGCAATCAGCCCCAGCATTTT.

This clonotype was detected a few times. This chain uses TRBV5-1 with TRBJ2-2; 8 bases align to TRBD1. Germline CDR1 and CDR2: SGHRS and YFSETQ. This CDR3 has 15 amino acids. The ends lost 3 bases at V and 6 bases at J; junction bases unmatched: 7. This chain's CDR3 is CASSYGQGASGELFF. CDR3 sequence (DNA): TGCGCCAGCAGCTACGGGCAGGGGGCGTCCGGGGAGCTGTTTTTT.

The chain links TRBV20-1 to TRBJ1-4; D gene ambiguous. The CDR3 runs 14 residues. The germline CDR1 and CDR2 sequences are DFQATT and SNEGSKA (reference sequence). Deletions cut 2 bases from V and 8 bases from J, with 15 bases between. The CDR3 DNA reads as TGCAGTGCTAGATTCTCCGGGAACCAAGAAAAACTGTTTTTT. Translating gives CSARFSGNQEKLFF.

The chain joins TRBV12-3 or TRBV12-4 to TRBJ2-5, with D perhaps given as TRBD1 or TRBD2 (5 bases each). The CDR3 sequence is 12 residues long. V gave up 4 bases and J gave up 7 bases, with 10 bases separating them. The CDR3 nucleotides are TGTGCCAGCAGTTCAGGGAGCGGGACCCAGTACTTC. It codes for CASSSGSGTQYF.

The rearrangement links TRBV2 to TRBJ2-7; 9 nucleotides align to TRBD1. The CDR3 contains 17 residues. In germline, CDR1 is SNHLY, CDR2 FYNNEI. Unmatched junction bases numbered 13, after V lost 4 bases and J lost 3 bases. CDR3 protein: CASSVKDYWDRDYEQYF. The CDR3 DNA reads TGTGCCAGCAGTGTGAAAGATTACTGGGACAGGGACTACGAGCAGTACTTC.

The chain couples TRBV7-6 to TRBJ2-5; 9 nucleotides match TRBD2. With V trimmed by 5 bases and J by 5 bases, 12 bases remained unmatched. This CDR3 comprises 16 residues. CDR1 and CDR2 (germline): SGHVS, FNYEAQ. The CDR3 here is CASSLAVRGGGETQYF. CDR3 in DNA: TGTGCCAGCAGCCTCGCTGTGCGGGGGGGCGGGGAGACCCAGTACTTC.

The chain couples TRBV12-3 or TRBV12-4 to TRBJ2-1; 11 positions agree with TRBD2. The ends lost 5 bases at V and 2 bases at J; junction bases unmatched: 5. The CDR3 length is 16 residues. The chain's CDR3 is CASSHLSGGAYNEQFF. The CDR3 region has the DNA TGTGCCAGCAGTCACCTTAGCGGGGGGGCCTACAATGAGCAGTTCTTC.

The chain employs TRBV11-1 and TRBJ2-3, with a weak D call TRBD2 (5 bases). This CDR3 has 15 amino acids. CDR1 and CDR2 (germline): SGHAT, FQDESV (reference sequence). Trimming took off 2 bases at V and 6 bases at J, with 15 bases between the two ends. The CDR3: CASSLNMASFDTQYF. The CDR3 DNA is TGTGCCAGCAGCTTAAATATGGCTAGCTTTGATACGCAGTATTTT.

V gene TRBV20-1 combines with J gene TRBJ2-7; 10 nucleotides agree with TRBD2. Trimming removed 1 base from V and 6 bases from J; junction bases left unmatched: 3. The germline gives CDR1 DFQATT, CDR2 SNEGSKA (reference sequence). The CDR3 totals 13 residues. This chain's CDR3 is CSARVSGRAEQYF. The CDR3 DNA reads TGCAGTGCTAGAGTGAGCGGGAGGGCCGAGCAGTACTTC.

This clonotype occurred a few times. The chain couples TRBV2 to TRBJ2-3; no clear D. The V and J ends lost 3 bases and 2 bases respectively, with 6 bases between them. This CDR3 has 13 residues. Germline CDR1 reads SNHLY; CDR2 reads FYNNEI. The CDR3 nucleotides read TGTGCCAGCAGTGACCAACCCACAGATACGCAGTATTTT. Protein sequence: CASSDQPTDTQYF.

This chain connects TRBV10-3 to TRBJ2-7; 7 bases are a match to TRBD1. Germline assignment: CDR1 ENHRY and CDR2 SYGVKD. Trimming at V came to 4 bases and at J to 5 bases, leaving 5 bases not matched to a gene. The CDR3 consists of 13 residues. The CDR3: CAISVDRVHEQYF. DNA for the CDR3: TGTGCCATCAGTGTCGACAGGGTCCACGAGCAGTACTTC.